Described below is a single T cell receptor beta chain sequence and its context. Germline V CDR1 and CDR2: ENHRY, SYGVKD. Trimming shortened V by 3 bases and J by 8 bases, and 16 bases separated the two germline ends. The CDR3 consists of 14 residues. Method: immunoSEQ multiplex PCR; TCRdb's copy keeps in-frame clones and lacks some. Of about 260,000 clones listed, approximately 89% are singletons. The sample is drawn from a study of blood T cell repertoires in COVID-19. In the study overall: Researchers got acute and convalescent COVID-19 samples from the United States, Italy and Spain.

The sequence derives from a woman in her 50s with acute or convalescent COVID-19. Sequences were obtained from peripheral blood. V and J are TRBV10-3 and TRBJ1-2; D possibly corresponds to TRBD1 (6 bases). CDR3 protein: CAISDLQGAEGYTF. In nucleotides, the CDR3 is TGTGCCATCAGTGACCTACAGGGAGCGGAAGGCTACACCTTC.